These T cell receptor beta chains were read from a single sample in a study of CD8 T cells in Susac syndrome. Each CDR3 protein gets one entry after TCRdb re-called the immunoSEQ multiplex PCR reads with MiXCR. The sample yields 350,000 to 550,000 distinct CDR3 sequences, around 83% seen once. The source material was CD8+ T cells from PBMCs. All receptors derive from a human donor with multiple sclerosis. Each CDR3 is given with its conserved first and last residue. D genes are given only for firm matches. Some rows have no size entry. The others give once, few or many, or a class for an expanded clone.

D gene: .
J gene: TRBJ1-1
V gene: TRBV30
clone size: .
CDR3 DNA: TGTGCCTGGAGCCTCACCGGGGGGTGGACTGAAGCTTTCTTT
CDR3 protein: CAWSLTGGWTEAFF

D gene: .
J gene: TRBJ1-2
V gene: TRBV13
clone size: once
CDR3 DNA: TGTGCCAGCAGCTTAGCCCACGGCGCGGCCCCCGATGGCTACACCTTC
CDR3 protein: CASSLAHGAAPDGYTF

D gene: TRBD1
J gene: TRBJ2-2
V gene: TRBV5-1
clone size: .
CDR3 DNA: TGCGCCAGCAGCTTGGGGACAGGGGAGAACACCGGGGAGCTGTTTTTT
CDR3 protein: CASSLGTGENTGELFF

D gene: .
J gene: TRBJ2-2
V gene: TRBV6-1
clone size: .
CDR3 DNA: TGTGCCAGCAGAGCTTCAGGGGCCGGGGAGCTGTTTTTT
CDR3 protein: CASRASGAGELFF

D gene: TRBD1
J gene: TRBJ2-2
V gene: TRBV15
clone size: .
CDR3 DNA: TGTGCCACCAGCAGGGCCTGGGACAGGGGGAACACCGGGGAGCTGTTTTTT
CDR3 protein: CATSRAWDRGNTGELFF

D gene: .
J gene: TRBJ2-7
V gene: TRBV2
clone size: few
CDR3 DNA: TGTGCCAGCAGTGATCGGTCCCTAGGGGCCTACGAGCAGTACTTC
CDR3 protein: CASSDRSLGAYEQYF

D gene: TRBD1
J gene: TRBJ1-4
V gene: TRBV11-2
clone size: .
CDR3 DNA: TGTGCCAGCAGCATAGGAACGGGACAGGGGGCAGCTAATGAAAAACTGTTTTTT
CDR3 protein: CASSIGTGQGAANEKLFF

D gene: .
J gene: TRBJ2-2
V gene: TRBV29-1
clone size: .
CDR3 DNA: TGCAGCGTTGTTGAGGGGGTTGCTGGGGAGCTGTTTTTT
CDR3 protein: CSVVEGVAGELFF

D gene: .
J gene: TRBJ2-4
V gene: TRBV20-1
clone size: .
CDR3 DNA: TGCAGTGCTAGAGATGGAGGGGGCAACATTCAGTACTTC
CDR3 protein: CSARDGGGNIQYF

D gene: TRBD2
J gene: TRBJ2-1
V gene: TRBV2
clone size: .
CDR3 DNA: TGTGCCAGCAGTGATTCCAGCGGGAGGGCCGATGAGCAGTTCTTC
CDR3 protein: CASSDSSGRADEQFF

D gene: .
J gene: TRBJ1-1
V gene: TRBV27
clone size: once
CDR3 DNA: TGTGCCAGCAGCTCAACAGGGTATTTAACTGAAGCTTTCTTT
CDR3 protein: CASSSTGYLTEAFF

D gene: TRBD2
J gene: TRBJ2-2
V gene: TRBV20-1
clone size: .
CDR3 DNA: TGCAGTGCTAGAGATGTTCTAGCGGGGCACACCGGGGAGCTGTTTTTT
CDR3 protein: CSARDVLAGHTGELFF

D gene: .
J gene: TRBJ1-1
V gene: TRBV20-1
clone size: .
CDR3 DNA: TGCAGTGCTAGAGACGCCAACGTGGGCACTGAAGCTTTCTTT
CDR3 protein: CSARDANVGTEAFF

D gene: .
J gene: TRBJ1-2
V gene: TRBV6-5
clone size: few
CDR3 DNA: TGTGCCAGCAGTTACTCGGCGAAACCAGCGGGCTATGGCTACACCTTC
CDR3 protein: CASSYSAKPAGYGYTF

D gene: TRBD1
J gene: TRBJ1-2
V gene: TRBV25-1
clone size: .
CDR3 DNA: TGTGCCAGCAGTGAATTTTTCACAGGGGGGGAATTCTATGGCTACACCTTC
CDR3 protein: CASSEFFTGGEFYGYTF

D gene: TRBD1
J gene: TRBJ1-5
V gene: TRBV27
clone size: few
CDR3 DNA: TGTGCCAGCAGTTTATCGGGACAGGGGGTCAATCAGCCCCAGCATTTT
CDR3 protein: CASSLSGQGVNQPQHF

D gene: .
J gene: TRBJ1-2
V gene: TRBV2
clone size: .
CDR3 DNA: TGTGCCAGCGGGGGTAATGACTACACCTTC
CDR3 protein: CASGGNDYTF

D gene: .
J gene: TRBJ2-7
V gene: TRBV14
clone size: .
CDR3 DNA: TGTGCCAGCAGCCACCTCGGGTCCTACGAGCAGTACTTC
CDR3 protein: CASSHLGSYEQYF

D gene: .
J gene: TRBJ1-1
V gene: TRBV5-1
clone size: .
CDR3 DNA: TGCGCCAGCAGCTCCCCCCGGGATGGGATGAACACTGAAGCTTTCTTT
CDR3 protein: CASSSPRDGMNTEAFF

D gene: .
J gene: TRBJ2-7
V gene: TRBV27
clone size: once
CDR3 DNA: TGTGCCAGCAGTCGGGGTTGGGAGAACGAGCAGTACTTC
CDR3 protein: CASSRGWENEQYF

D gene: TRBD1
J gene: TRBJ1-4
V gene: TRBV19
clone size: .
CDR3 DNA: TGTGCCAGTAGTACGGACAGGGGGCTGAATGAAAAACTGTTTTTT
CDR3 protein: CASSTDRGLNEKLFF

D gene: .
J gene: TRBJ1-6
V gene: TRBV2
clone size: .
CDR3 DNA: TGTGCCAGCACTGGAACCTATAATTCACCCCTCCACTTT
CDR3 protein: CASTGTYNSPLHF

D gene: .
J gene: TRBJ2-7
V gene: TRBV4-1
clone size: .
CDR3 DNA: TGCGCCAGCAGCCAAGAAGGCGACCCGACCGTCTACGAGCAGTACTTC
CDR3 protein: CASSQEGDPTVYEQYF

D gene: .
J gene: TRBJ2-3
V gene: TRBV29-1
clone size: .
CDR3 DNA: TGCAGCGTGAATCCTGAGAGCACAGATACGCAGTATTTT
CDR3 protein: CSVNPESTDTQYF

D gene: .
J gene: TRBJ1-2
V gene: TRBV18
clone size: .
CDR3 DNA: TGTGCCAGCTCACCACCGCGTGAGGAATCCTATGGCTACACCTTC
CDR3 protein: CASSPPREESYGYTF

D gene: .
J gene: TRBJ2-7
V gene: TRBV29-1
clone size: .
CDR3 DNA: TGCAGCGTTGAAGGTCAGGCCACAGACTACGAGCAGTACTTC
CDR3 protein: CSVEGQATDYEQYF

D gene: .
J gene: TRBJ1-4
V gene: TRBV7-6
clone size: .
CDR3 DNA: TGTGCCAGCAGACGGACAGCGAGGCGGGAAAAACTGTTTTTT
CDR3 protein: CASRRTARREKLFF

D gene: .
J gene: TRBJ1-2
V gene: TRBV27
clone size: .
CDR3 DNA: TGTGCCAGCAGTTTTACCGGCACGGCCTATGGCTACACCTTC
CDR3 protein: CASSFTGTAYGYTF

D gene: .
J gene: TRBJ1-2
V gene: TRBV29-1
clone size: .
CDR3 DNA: TGCAGCGTGGCCGGGAACGATCATGGCTACACCTTC
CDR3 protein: CSVAGNDHGYTF

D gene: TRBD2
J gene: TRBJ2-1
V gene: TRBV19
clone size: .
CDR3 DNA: TGTGCCAGTAGTTTATGGAGCGGGGGCTCCTACAATGAGCAGTTCTTC
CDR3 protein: CASSLWSGGSYNEQFF

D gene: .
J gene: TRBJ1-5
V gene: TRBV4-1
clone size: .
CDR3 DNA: TGCGCCAGCAGCCAAGAGGTGGCAGCTAATCAGCCCCAGCATTTT
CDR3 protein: CASSQEVAANQPQHF

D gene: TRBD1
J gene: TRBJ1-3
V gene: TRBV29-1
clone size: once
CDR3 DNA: TGCAGCGCCGTGGGGACAGGGTTACGAAACACCATATATTTT
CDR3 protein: CSAVGTGLRNTIYF

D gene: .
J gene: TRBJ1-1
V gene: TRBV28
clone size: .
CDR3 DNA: TGTGCCACCTTCGAGTCTGGTTTTGAAGCTTTCTTT
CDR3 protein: CATFESGFEAFF

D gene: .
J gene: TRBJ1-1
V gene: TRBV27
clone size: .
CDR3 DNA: TGTGCCAGCAGTCCGGGACTGCCGAACACTGAAGCTTTCTTT
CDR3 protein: CASSPGLPNTEAFF

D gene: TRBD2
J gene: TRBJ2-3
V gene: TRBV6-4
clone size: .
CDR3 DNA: TGTGCCAGCAGTGACTCGAGCGGGAGGGCCACAGATACGCAGTATTTT
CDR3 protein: CASSDSSGRATDTQYF

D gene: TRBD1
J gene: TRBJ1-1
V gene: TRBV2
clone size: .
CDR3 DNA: TGTGCCAGCAGTGGGACAGGTGAAGCTTTCTTT
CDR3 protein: CASSGTGEAFF

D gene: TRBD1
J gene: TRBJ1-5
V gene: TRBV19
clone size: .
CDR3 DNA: TGTGCCAGTAGTCCCACAGGGGAGGGCAATCAGCCCCAGCATTTT
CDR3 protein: CASSPTGEGNQPQHF

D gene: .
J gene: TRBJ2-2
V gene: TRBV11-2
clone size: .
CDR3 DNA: TGTGCCAGCAGCTTATTATCCTCGGGCCCTGGGACCGGGGAGCTGTTTTTT
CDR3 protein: CASSLLSSGPGTGELFF

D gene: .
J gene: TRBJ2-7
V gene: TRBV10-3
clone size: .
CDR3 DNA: TGTGCCATTCGCCTGGGGACTTCAACCTACGAGCAGTACTTC
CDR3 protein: CAIRLGTSTYEQYF

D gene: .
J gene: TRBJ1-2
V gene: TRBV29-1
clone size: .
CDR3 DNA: TGCAGCGTTGAAGATGACGGGGGTCATGGCTACACCTTC
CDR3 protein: CSVEDDGGHGYTF

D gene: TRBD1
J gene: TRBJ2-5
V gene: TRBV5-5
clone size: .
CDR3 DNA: TGTGCCAGCAGGGGGACAGGGGAAGAGGCCCAGTACTTC
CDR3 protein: CASRGTGEEAQYF

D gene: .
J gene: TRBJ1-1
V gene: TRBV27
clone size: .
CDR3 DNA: TGTGCCAGCAGCCCCTTAGGAGCGGGCACCGAAGCTTTCTTT
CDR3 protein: CASSPLGAGTEAFF

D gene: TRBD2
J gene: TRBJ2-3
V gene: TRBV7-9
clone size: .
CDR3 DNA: TGTGCCAGCACCCCCACCTGGCGGGAGGGTCCGGAGGTGCAGTATTTT
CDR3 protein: CASTPTWREGPEVQYF

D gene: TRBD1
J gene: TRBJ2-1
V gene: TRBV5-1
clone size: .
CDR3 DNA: TGCGCCAGCAGCTCCCCCCGGGACAGGGAGGCCCATGAGCAGTTCTTC
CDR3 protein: CASSSPRDREAHEQFF

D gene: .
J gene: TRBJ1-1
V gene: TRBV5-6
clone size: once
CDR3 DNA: TGTGCCAGCAGCTTGCCACTAATGAACACTGAAGCTTTCTTT
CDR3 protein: CASSLPLMNTEAFF

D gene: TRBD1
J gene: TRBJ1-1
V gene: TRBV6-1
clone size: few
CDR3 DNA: TGTGCCAGCAGTGACCCCGGGACAGGGGACAGGGAAGCTTTCTTT
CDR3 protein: CASSDPGTGDREAFF

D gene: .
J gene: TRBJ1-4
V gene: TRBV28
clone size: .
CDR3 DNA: TGTGCCAGCAGTGCGACAGGTCATGAGGGACTGTTTTTT
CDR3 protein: CASSATGHEGLFF